The 31 T cell receptor beta chains below all came from one sample that was sequenced in a study of technical replicates of blood from a handful of donors. Generated by immunoSEQ multiplex PCR, the TCRdb table keeps only in-frame clones and is missing some. Of 50,000 to 70,000 clones in the sample, 91% were seen once. The sequenced material came from PBMCs. These receptors were obtained from a human donor in good health. Some clones in this sample may be carry-over from other donors' samples.

The chain joins TRBV5-6 to TRBJ2-2; 10 bases map to TRBD1. The CDR3 covers 15 residues. V shed 0 bases and J 7 bases; nucleotides not matched to a gene: 3. CDR1 is SGHDT and CDR2 is YYEEEE in the germline V gene. Written as DNA, the CDR3 is TGTGCCAGCAGCTTGGGGGACAGGGGTGTCGGGGAGCTGTTTTTT. The encoded protein is CASSLGDRGVGELFF.

The chain uses TRBV6-4 and TRBJ2-7, with D unclear. The germline V and J ends were trimmed by 3 bases and 9 bases, with 15 bases remaining between them. Germline CDR1 is MRHNA and CDR2 is SNTAGT. CDR3 length: 13 residues. The CDR3, as DNA: TGTGCCAGCAGTGAAAGTTCGGCAACGGGGCAGTACTTC. Translated, it gives CASSESSATGQYF.

V is TRBV9 and J is TRBJ1-4; the match to TRBD1 covers 8 bases. This CDR3 spans 16 amino acids. Germline loops: CDR1 SGDLS, CDR2 YYNGEE. Losses at the gene ends were 0 bases for V and 5 bases for J; bases not matched to a gene: 6. CDR3 sequence (DNA): TGTGCCAGCAGCGTAGGGAAAGACAGGGGAAATGAAAAACTGTTTTTT. Translated: CASSVGKDRGNEKLFF.

This clone was detected a few times. The chain uses TRBV7-9 and TRBJ2-7; possible D gene TRBD2, 7 bases. Germline V CDR1 and CDR2: SEHNR, FQNEAQ (reference sequence). CDR3 size: 14 residues. The V and J ends lost 1 base and 6 bases respectively, with 13 bases between them. This CDR3 is CASSLVGGPGEQYF. The CDR3, as DNA: TGTGCCAGCAGCTTAGTGGGGGGGCCGGGCGAGCAGTACTTC.

V and J are TRBV6-1 and TRBJ1-1; 7 positions match TRBD1. The CDR3 length is 16 residues. Germline-derived CDR1 and CDR2 are MNHNS and SASEGT. V gave up 3 bases and J gave up 2 bases; unmatched junction bases: 9. The CDR3 sequence is CASSDRGRPLNTEAFF. CDR3 sequence (DNA): TGTGCCAGCAGTGACAGGGGGAGGCCCCTCAACACTGAAGCTTTCTTT.

This rearrangement joins TRBV29-1 to TRBJ1-5, with 9 nucleotides matching TRBD1. V lost 4 bases and J lost 7; bases outside the gene matches: 5. Germline lookup yields CDR1 SQVTM and CDR2 ANQGSEA. The CDR3 length is 13 residues. Here the CDR3 DNA reads TGCAGCGTTGCGACAGGGGGGGGACAGCCCCAGCATTTT. It encodes CSVATGGGQPQHF.

The chain carries TRBV18 and TRBJ2-3, with 9 nucleotides matching TRBD2. Germline CDR1 and CDR2: KGHSH and LQKENI. Germline trimming cut 3 bases from V and 5 bases from J; bases unmatched to any gene: 12. The CDR3 totals 17 residues. CDR3: CASSPTTAGGRGDTQYF. CDR3 in DNA: TGTGCCAGCTCACCTACGACAGCGGGGGGCCGGGGAGATACGCAGTATTTT.

The genes are TRBV30 and TRBJ1-2; possibly TRBD1 for D (5 bases). This CDR3 comprises 13 residues. The germline CDR1 and CDR2 sequences are GTSNPN and SVGIG (reference sequence). Trimming pared 8 bases from V and 5 bases from J, leaving 18 bases between. CDR3 protein: CAQPRWGEYGYTF. The DNA of the CDR3 is TGTGCCCAACCCCGGTGGGGGGAGTATGGCTACACCTTC.

The rearrangement uses TRBV5-1 and TRBJ1-1; 7 nucleotides match TRBD1. The CDR3 has 14 residues. The ends lost 1 base at V and 0 bases at J; junction bases unmatched: 0. Germline values: CDR1 SGHRS, CDR2 YFSETQ. CDR3 sequence: CASSLQGVNTEAFF. The CDR3 nucleotides read TGCGCCAGCAGCTTGCAGGGGGTGAACACTGAAGCTTTCTTT.

The J gene is TRBJ1-1, the V gene TRBV28, with D possibly being TRBD1 (6 bases). From germline, CDR1 is MDHEN and CDR2 SYDVKM. The CDR3 has 14 residues. The V gene lost 3 bases and the J gene lost 4 bases, with 12 bases spanning the gap. CDR3 residues: CASSFAGAVTEAFF. In nucleotides, the CDR3 is TGTGCCAGCAGTTTCGCAGGGGCCGTCACTGAAGCTTTCTTT.

This sequence joins TRBV4-1 and TRBJ1-1; possible D gene TRBD1, 5 bases. Trimming removed 1 base from V and 3 bases from J, with 27 bases in between. The CDR3 consists of 20 residues. Germline-derived CDR1 and CDR2 are MGHRA and YSYEKL. CDR3 residues: CASSQGQRGSRSLGDTEAFF. The CDR3 bases are TGCGCCAGCAGCCAAGGGCAGCGGGGGAGTAGATCACTTGGGGACACTGAAGCTTTCTTT.

The V call is TRBV6-5, the J call TRBJ2-2; D remains unclear. The V end lost 6 bases, the J end lost 5 bases, and 10 bases lay between the germline ends. CDR1 MNHEY and CDR2 SVGAGI come from the germline V gene. The CDR3 is made up of 13 amino acids. The CDR3: CASRHARTGELFF. The CDR3 DNA is TGTGCCAGCAGACACGCGCGGACCGGGGAGCTGTTTTTT.

The CDR3, as DNA: TGTGCCAGCTCTCCGGGGGGATCTAGCACAGATACGCAGTATTTT. It is translated as CASSPGGSSTDTQYF. The chain joins TRBV18 to TRBJ2-3; 7 bases match TRBD2. The CDR3 has 15 residues. Germline V gene sequence: CDR1 KGHSH, CDR2 LQKENI. J lost 0 bases, V lost 6 bases, and 6 bases had no gene match.

The J gene is TRBJ2-3, the V gene TRBV7-9, with TRBD2 identical over 9 bases. The trim removed 2 bases at V and 1 base at J, leaving 7 bases unmatched. Per germline, CDR1 SEHNR and CDR2 FQNEAQ (reference sequence). CDR3 length: 17 residues. In nucleotides, the CDR3 is TGTGCCAGCAGCTTATCGAGCGGGAGGAGGGGCACAGATACGCAGTATTTT. Encoded protein: CASSLSSGRRGTDTQYF.

The genes are TRBV27 and TRBJ2-5; tentatively, D is TRBD2 (5 bases). Looked up from germline, CDR1 is MNHEY and CDR2 is SMNVEV (reference sequence). The CDR3 is made up of 14 amino acids. With 0 bases removed from V and 5 bases from J, the gap between germline ends came to 10 bases. In DNA, the CDR3 is TGTGCCAGCAGTTTATCCGCACGCGGGGAGACCCAGTACTTC. Translation gives CASSLSARGETQYF.

The V and J genes are TRBV5-4 and TRBJ2-3; TRBD2 might be the D (7 bases). Germline CDR1 reads SGHNT; CDR2 reads YYREEE (reference sequence). V lost 4 bases and J 4 bases, leaving 19 bases between the germline ends. The CDR3 sequence is 16 residues long. The CDR3 here is CASSAPPQGGADTQYF. Written as DNA, the CDR3 is TGTGCCAGCAGCGCGCCACCACAAGGGGGGGCAGATACGCAGTATTTT.

This sequence joins TRBV7-9 and TRBJ2-1; D gene uncertain. Per germline, CDR1 SEHNR and CDR2 FQNEAQ (reference sequence). Trimming pared 5 bases from V and 8 bases from J, leaving 10 bases between. CDR3 length equals 12 residues. The CDR3 loop reads CASSRSWDEQFF. In DNA form, the CDR3 reads TGTGCCAGCAGCAGGAGCTGGGATGAGCAGTTCTTC.

This rearrangement joins TRBV12-5 to TRBJ1-4; 7 bases map to TRBD1. V shed 0 bases, J shed 0 bases, and the junction held 10 bases outside the gene matches. The CDR3 sequence is 19 residues long. Germline V gene sequence: CDR1 LGHNT, CDR2 FRNRAP. CDR3: CASGLVLTGWDPTNEKLFF. As DNA, the CDR3 is TGTGCTAGTGGTTTGGTCCTGACAGGGTGGGACCCAACTAATGAAAAACTGTTTTTT. Full variable domain (rest looked up from reference TRBV12-5 and TRBJ1-4): DARVTQTPRHKVTEMGQEVTMRCQPILGHNTVFWYRQTMMQGLELLAYFRNRAPLDDSGMPKDRFSAEMPDATLATLKIQPSEPRDSAVYFCASGLVLTGWDPTNEKLFFGSGTQLSVL.

V usage is TRBV5-1 and J usage is TRBJ2-3; 8 bases match TRBD2. This CDR3 is 17 amino acids long. The junction had 7 bases not matched to a gene; V was cut back by 0 bases and J by 1 base. Per germline, CDR1 SGHRS and CDR2 YFSETQ. The CDR3 DNA reads as TGCGCCAGCAGCTTGGGGCGGGCGGGGGGACGCACAGATACGCAGTATTTT. This translates into CASSLGRAGGRTDTQYF.

This chain joins TRBV11-2 and TRBJ2-7; no clear D gene. CDR1 is SGHAT, CDR2 FQNNGV, per germline. The CDR3 contains 12 residues. The ends were cut back, 5 bases at V and 2 bases at J, with 7 bases in the middle. The CDR3 spells CASSLTTYEQYF. As DNA, the CDR3 is TGTGCCAGCAGCCTGACAACCTACGAGCAGTACTTC. Full variable domain (remainder filled in from reference TRBV11-2 and TRBJ2-7): EAGVAQSPRYKIIEKRQSVAFWCNPISGHATLYWYQQILGQGPKLLIQFQNNGVVDDSQLPKDRFSAERLKGVDSTLKIQPAKLEDSAVYLCASSLTTYEQYFGPGTRLTVT.

The chain has TRBV6-1 and TRBJ2-1; tentatively, D is TRBD2 (6 bases). The CDR3 sequence is 13 residues long. V lost 1 base and J 7 bases, leaving 8 bases between the germline ends. Germline CDR1 MNHNS, CDR2 SASEGT. The CDR3 DNA reads as TGTGCCAGCAGTGAAGGGGGAGGTAATGAGCAGTTCTTC. Amino acids: CASSEGGGNEQFF.

In its sample, this clone ranks as medium-sized. This same CDR3 is encoded by further DNA sequences in the sample. V gene TRBV5-1 combines with J gene TRBJ2-1, with TRBD2 matching over 8 bases. Per the germline V gene, CDR1 is SGHRS and CDR2 is YFSETQ. V lost 1 base, J lost 3 bases, and 0 bases stayed unmatched. This CDR3 region has 14 residues. CDR3 nucleotides: TGCGCCAGCAGCTTGAGCGGGGGCTACAATGAGCAGTTCTTC. The encoded protein is CASSLSGGYNEQFF.

This chain uses TRBV2 with TRBJ2-7; D remains ambiguous. CDR3 length equals 12 residues. The germline V gene encodes CDR1 SNHLY and CDR2 FYNNEI. The ends were cut back, 5 bases at V and 0 bases at J, with 5 bases in the middle. The CDR3 region has the DNA TGTGCCAGCAGTCGAGACTCCTACGAGCAGTACTTC. Amino acid sequence: CASSRDSYEQYF.

V is TRBV11-3 and J is TRBJ2-1; the D gene is possibly TRBD2 (5 bases). This CDR3 comprises 15 residues. V lost 2 bases, J lost 4 bases, and 12 bases lay in between. Germline CDR1 reads SGHNT; CDR2 reads YENEEA. CDR3 sequence reads: CASSLRSSGYNEQFF. The CDR3 coding sequence is TGTGCCAGCAGCTTAAGGTCGAGCGGATACAATGAGCAGTTCTTC.

The chain has TRBV7-9 and TRBJ2-3, with 8 bases aligning to TRBD1. The CDR3 extends over 16 amino acids. The V segment lost 5 bases and the J segment 1 base; nucleotides outside the gene matches: 8. Germline loops: CDR1 SEHNR, CDR2 FQNEAQ (reference sequence). The CDR3 nucleotides read TGTGCCAGCAGCACAACAGGGGGAATAGGCACAGATACGCAGTATTTT. Translating it yields CASSTTGGIGTDTQYF.

CDR3 bases: TGTGCCAGCAGCCAAACGACAGGGCGATTGGGCGGCTACACCTTC. It specifies CASSQTTGRLGGYTF. J is TRBJ1-2 and V is TRBV14, with 7 bases that match TRBD1. The length of the CDR3 is 15 residues. Germline CDR1 is SGHDN and CDR2 is FVKESK. The J segment lost 8 bases and the V segment lost 2 bases, leaving 11 bases of the junction unmatched.

CDR3 residues: CASNIGGPSSGNTIYF. The CDR3, as DNA: TGTGCCAGTAACATAGGGGGTCCTAGCTCTGGAAACACCATATATTTT. The chain carries TRBV19 and TRBJ1-3; D might be TRBD1 (6 bases). Looked up from germline, CDR1 is LNHDA and CDR2 is SQIVND (reference sequence). CDR3 length equals 16 residues. Between the trimmed V and J ends, which lost 7 bases and 0 bases, there was a span of 16 bases.

The chain uses TRBV11-2 and TRBJ2-2, with TRBD2 matching over 8 bases. After removal of 10 bases from V and 3 bases from J, the junction contained 10 bases not matched to a gene. Per germline, CDR1 SGHAT and CDR2 FQNNGV. This CDR3 contains 15 residues. CDR3 protein: CAIPPREGDTGELFF. As DNA, the CDR3 is TGTGCCATCCCACCCCGGGAGGGGGACACCGGGGAGCTGTTTTTT.

Here the CDR3 reads CASSFPGFLNTEAFF. In nucleotides, the CDR3 is TGTGCCAGCAGCTTCCCAGGGTTCTTGAACACTGAAGCTTTCTTT. The V call is TRBV7-9, the J call TRBJ1-1, with a tentative D call TRBD1 (5 bases). Trimming stripped 3 bases from V and 0 bases from J, with 11 bases between. The germline CDR1 and CDR2 sequences are SEHNR and FQNEAQ (reference sequence). This CDR3 comprises 15 residues.

The V call is TRBV7-3, the J call TRBJ1-1, with TRBD1 matching 8 bases. The V segment lost 3 bases and the J segment 1 base; nucleotides outside the gene matches: 4. CDR1 is SGHTA and CDR2 is FQGTGA in the germline V gene. The CDR3 is made up of 15 amino acids. The CDR3 DNA is TGTGCCAGCAGCTTGAGACAGGGGTCGAACACTGAAGCTTTCTTT. Its translation is CASSLRQGSNTEAFF.

This clone was seen just once. The chain has TRBV7-9 and TRBJ2-1; 8 bases are shared with TRBD2. Trimming at V came to 10 bases and at J to 4 bases, leaving 6 bases not matched to a gene. Germline assignment: CDR1 SEHNR and CDR2 FQNEAQ (reference sequence). The CDR3 is 13 residues long. The CDR3 spells CATGLAGYNEQFF. The CDR3 DNA is TGTGCCACCGGGCTAGCGGGTTACAATGAGCAGTTCTTC.